This T cell receptor (beta chain) was sequenced in a study of T cell responses to AZD1222 COVID-19 vaccine (dated by TCRdb to the early 2020s). With respect to the entire study: AZD1222 recipients whose second dose came at about 4 weeks and those whose second dose came at about 12 weeks were combined into one group, since spike-specific TCR depth and breadth did not differ between the two schedules. Trial participants were enrolled by age into subgroups of 18-55, 56-69 and 70-plus years, and 148, 28 and 57 TCR-sequenced participants, respectively, were included in these subgroups. A total of 233 trial participants underwent TCR sequencing, of whom 207 had received two doses of AZD1222 and around 25 had received two doses of the MenACWY control vaccine.

Overall study outcomes, separate from this receptor: In the small 56-69-year group, the increase in depth fell short of significance, most likely because of low power. After two AZD1222 doses, spike-specific TCR breadth and depth were significantly higher than at day 0 and than in MenACWY recipients. Most participants were white British and females outnumbered males, and the authors suggested that clonal diversity may have been underestimated. Only 5 to 7 AZD1222 recipients were SARS-CoV-2 seropositive at baseline, limiting conclusions about previously exposed vaccinees. CD4 TCRs associated with the vaccine covered the entire spike protein, and the dominant responses were in regions 160-218 and 743-854. Because no day 14 peak-response samples were available, repertoires were characterized only after the peak T cell response. Reportedly, close to half of the unique spike-specific TCRs recognized epitopes lying outside the regions that are mutated in the B.1.351 and B.1.1.7 variants.

Spanning cysteine to phenylalanine, the CDR3 consists of 15 amino acids. CDR3 DNA is the only sequence kept; it has 45 bases, read in frame from the first base. V loses 1 base at its end and J loses 2 bases; junction bases beyond the gene matches: 2. Taken from the germline V gene (reference sequence), the CDR1 and CDR2 loops are PRHDT and FYEKMQ. In light of the paper, this sample's time point label describes: baseline before first vaccination. The vaccinee samples were drawn from two UK trials, COV001 and COV002, one of which was a single-blind randomized controlled phase 2/3 trial testing AZD1222 (ChAdOx1 nCoV-19) in healthy adults. Trial participant PBMC samples were collected at day 0 and day 28 after the second dose for TCRbeta chain sequencing. Concerning this clone: It lacks a known antigen. Base qualities are not at hand, and no much larger clone is one base apart.

The CDR3 regions of human TCRbeta chains were subjected to immunosequencing. On the authors' methods: Repertoire TCRs were checked for matches against a reference library of SARS-CoV-2-specific TCRs that had been generated using the MIRA antigen-specificity platform. Breadth was defined as the fraction of unique TCRs that were SARS-CoV-2-associated. Depth was defined as the fraction of total T cells that were SARS-CoV-2-associated. Using the MIRA data, every spike-specific TCR was mapped to the spike region that the TCR reacted to and assigned to either a CD4 or a CD8 class. Log10-transformed breadth and depth values were compared by one-way ANOVA with Sidak's multiple comparisons tests. In TCRdb, the immuneACCESS table is reduced to in-frame sequences with V and J assigned. These tables do not hold every clone; where another copy was compared, an unresolved V gene accounts for under half, and the others remain unexplained. The V and J calls and clone size come from that table; D and trimming were worked out from the DNA. The sample data list some 180,000 clones, and approximately 92% of these were observed just once. Over 1% of the sample rests with the top ten.

The sequencing used peripheral blood, collected on day 0 of AZD1222 vaccination. The receptor's source is an adult in good health. The rearranged chain carries TRBV13 and TRBJ1-1; the junction holds 9 bases that match TRBD1. In nucleotides, the sequence is TGTGCCAGCAGCTTAGATACAGGGGGCAACACTGAAGCTTTCTTT. It specifies CASSLDTGGNTEAFF.